The 10 T cell receptor beta chains in this list originate from one sample, sequenced in a study of cytomegalovirus exposure and HLA in healthy donors. PCR amplification relied on 60 Vbeta primers (plus 13 Jbeta primers). Assay: immunoSEQ multiplex PCR; the TCRdb copy retains only in-frame clones and omits some. Its table records 75,000 to 90,000 clones. The sample taken for sequencing was PBMCs. Source of these receptors: a woman aged 60-75 years in good health and CMV-seronegative.

The chain is built from TRBV19 and TRBJ2-4, with a possible D match to TRBD1 (5 bases). V was clipped by 7 bases and J by 0 bases, with 13 bases between them. The CDR3 is made up of 15 amino acids. Germline V gene data show CDR1 as LNHDA and CDR2 as SQIVND (reference sequence). As DNA, the CDR3 is TGTGCCAGTAAGAGTCAGGGTCTAGCCAAAAACATTCAGTACTTC. It translates to CASKSQGLAKNIQYF.

V is TRBV11-2 and J is TRBJ1-3; TRBD1 is a possible D gene (6 bases). There are 15 residues in the CDR3. V lost 5 bases, J lost 4 bases, and 15 bases lay in between. CDR1 and CDR2 from the germline V gene are SGHAT and FQNNGV. The CDR3 loop is CASSPRGGYGNTIYF. CDR3 DNA: TGTGCCAGCAGCCCAAGGGGGGGTTACGGAAACACCATATATTTT.

This chain uses TRBV6-1 with TRBJ1-1; possibly TRBD1 for D (6 bases). Trimming took 10 bases from V and 2 from J, leaving 14 bases between them. Germline CDR1 reads MNHNS; CDR2 reads SASEGT. The CDR3 has 13 amino acids. The CDR3 sequence is CAIRRGANTEAFF. The CDR3 nucleotides read TGTGCCATCCGGCGGGGGGCAAACACTGAAGCTTTCTTT.

The chain links TRBV5-6 to TRBJ1-3; TRBD1 might be the D (6 bases). This CDR3 contains 15 residues. The V end lost 3 bases, the J end lost 1 base, and 11 bases lay between the germline ends. Germline V gene lookup returns CDR1 SGHDT and CDR2 YYEEEE. CDR3 sequence: CASSWLGGSGNTIYF. In nucleotides, the CDR3 is TGTGCCAGCAGCTGGTTAGGGGGTTCTGGAAACACCATATATTTT.

V is TRBV19 and J is TRBJ2-1; maybe TRBD2 (5 bases). Germline CDR1 LNHDA, CDR2 SQIVND (reference sequence). CDR3 size: 13 residues. Trimming stripped 7 bases from V and 4 bases from J, with 11 bases between. The CDR3 nucleotides read TGTGCCAGTAAGGAGGCACCTTACAATGAGCAGTTCTTC. Its protein is CASKEAPYNEQFF.

The chain combines TRBV11-2 with TRBJ2-3; 7 bases map to TRBD2. J was trimmed by 3 bases and V by 2 bases; bases with no gene match: 5. Germline V gives CDR1 SGHAT, CDR2 FQNNGV. The CDR3 loop spans 15 amino acids. CDR3 region: CASSLMAGDTDTQYF. CDR3 nucleotides: TGTGCCAGCAGCTTAATGGCGGGGGATACAGATACGCAGTATTTT.

The CDR3 coding sequence is TGTGCCAGCAGCCCGACTAGCGGGATTTACGAGCAGTACTTC. Translated, it gives CASSPTSGIYEQYF. The V call is TRBV7-3, the J call TRBJ2-7; the match to TRBD2 covers 11 bases. Germline lookup yields CDR1 SGHTA and CDR2 FQGTGA. The length of the CDR3 is 14 residues. Germline trimming cut 5 bases from V and 4 bases from J; bases unmatched to any gene: 4.

The chain carries TRBV7-2 and TRBJ2-5; TRBD1 matches at 7 bases. The germline gives CDR1 SGHTA, CDR2 FQGNSA. V was clipped by 5 bases and J by 4 bases; unmatched bases: 13. The CDR3 is made up of 16 amino acids. The CDR3 region is CASSPRDREGAETQYF. CDR3 in DNA: TGTGCCAGCAGCCCCAGGGACAGAGAGGGGGCAGAGACCCAGTACTTC.

The chain has TRBV28 and TRBJ2-5; D possibly corresponds to TRBD2 (7 bases). V was trimmed by 3 bases and J by 4 bases, leaving 15 bases between them. The germline V gene encodes CDR1 MDHEN and CDR2 SYDVKM. CDR3 length: 15 amino acids. The CDR3 DNA reads TGTGCCAGCAGTTTTTCCGGGGGGCGGGCAGAGACCCAGTACTTC. Translating gives CASSFSGGRAETQYF.

The chain employs TRBV28 and TRBJ2-5; 8 bases match TRBD1. J lost 0 bases, V lost 4 bases, and 4 bases had no gene match. The CDR3 contains 15 residues. The germline V gene encodes CDR1 MDHEN and CDR2 SYDVKM. The CDR3 region is CASSSGQAYQETQYF. CDR3 nucleotide sequence: TGTGCCAGCAGTTCGGGACAGGCGTACCAAGAGACCCAGTACTTC.